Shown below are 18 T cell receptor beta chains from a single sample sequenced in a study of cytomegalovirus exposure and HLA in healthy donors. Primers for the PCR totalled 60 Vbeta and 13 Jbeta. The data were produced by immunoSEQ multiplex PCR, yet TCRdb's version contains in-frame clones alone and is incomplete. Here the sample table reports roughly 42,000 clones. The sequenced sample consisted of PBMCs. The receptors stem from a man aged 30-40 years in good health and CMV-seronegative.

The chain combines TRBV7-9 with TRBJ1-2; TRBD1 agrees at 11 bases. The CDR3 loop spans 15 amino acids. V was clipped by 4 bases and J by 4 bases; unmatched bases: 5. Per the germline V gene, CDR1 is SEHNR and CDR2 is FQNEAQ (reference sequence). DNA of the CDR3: TGTGCCAGCAGCTCCCGGACAGGGGGCGGCTATGGCTACACCTTC. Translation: CASSSRTGGGYGYTF.

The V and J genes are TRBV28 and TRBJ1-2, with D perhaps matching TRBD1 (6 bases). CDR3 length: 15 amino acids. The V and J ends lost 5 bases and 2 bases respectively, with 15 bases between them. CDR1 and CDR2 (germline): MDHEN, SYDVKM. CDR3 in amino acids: CASSLRTARNYGYTF. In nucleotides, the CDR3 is TGTGCCAGCAGTCTCCGGACAGCGAGAAACTATGGCTACACCTTC.

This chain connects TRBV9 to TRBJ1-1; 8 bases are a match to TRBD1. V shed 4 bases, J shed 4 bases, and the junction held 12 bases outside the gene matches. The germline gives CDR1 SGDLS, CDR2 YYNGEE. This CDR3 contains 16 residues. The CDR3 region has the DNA TGTGCCAGCAGCTTCCTCCCAGGGGGACAGGCCACTGAAGCTTTCTTT. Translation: CASSFLPGGQATEAFF. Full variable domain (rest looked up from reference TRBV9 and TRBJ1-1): DSGVTQTPKHLITATGQRVTLRCSPRSGDLSVYWYQQSLDQGLQFLIQYYNGEERAKGNILERFSAQQFPDLHSELNLSSLELGDSALYFCASSFLPGGQATEAFFGQGTRLTVV.

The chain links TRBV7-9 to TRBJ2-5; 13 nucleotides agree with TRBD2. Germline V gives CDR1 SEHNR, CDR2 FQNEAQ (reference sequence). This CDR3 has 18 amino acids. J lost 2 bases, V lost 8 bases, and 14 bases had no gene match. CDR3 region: CASRLPRRLAGGQETQYF. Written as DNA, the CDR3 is TGTGCCAGCCGCCTTCCCCGAAGACTAGCGGGAGGACAAGAGACCCAGTACTTC.

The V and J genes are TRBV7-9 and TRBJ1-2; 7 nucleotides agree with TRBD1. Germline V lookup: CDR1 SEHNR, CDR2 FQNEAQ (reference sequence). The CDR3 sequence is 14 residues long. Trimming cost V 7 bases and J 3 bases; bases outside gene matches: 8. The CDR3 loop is CASNWDRTHYGYTF. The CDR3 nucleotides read TGTGCCAGCAACTGGGACAGAACTCACTATGGCTACACCTTC.

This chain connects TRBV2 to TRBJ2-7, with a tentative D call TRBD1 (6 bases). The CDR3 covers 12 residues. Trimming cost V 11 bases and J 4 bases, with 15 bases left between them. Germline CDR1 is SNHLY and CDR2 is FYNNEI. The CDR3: CAGTTGRYEQYF. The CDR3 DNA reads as TGTGCCGGAACGACAGGCCGTTACGAGCAGTACTTC.

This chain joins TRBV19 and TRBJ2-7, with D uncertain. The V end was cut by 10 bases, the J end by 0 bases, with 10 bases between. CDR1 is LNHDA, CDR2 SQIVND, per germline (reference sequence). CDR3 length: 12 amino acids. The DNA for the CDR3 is TGTGCCACCAGAGGTCTCTCCTACGAGCAGTACTTC. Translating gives CATRGLSYEQYF.

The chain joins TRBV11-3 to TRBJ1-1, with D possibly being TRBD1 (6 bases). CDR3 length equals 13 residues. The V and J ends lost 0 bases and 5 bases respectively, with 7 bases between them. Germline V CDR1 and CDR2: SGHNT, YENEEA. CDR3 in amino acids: CASSLEQGTEAFF. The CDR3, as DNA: TGTGCCAGCAGCTTAGAGCAGGGGACTGAAGCTTTCTTT. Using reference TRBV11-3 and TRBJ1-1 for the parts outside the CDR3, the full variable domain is EAGVVQSPRYKIIEKKQPVAFWCNPISGHNTLYWYLQNLGQGPELLIRYENEEAVDDSQLPKDRFSAERLKGVDSTLKIQPAELGDSAVYLCASSLEQGTEAFFGQGTRLTVV.

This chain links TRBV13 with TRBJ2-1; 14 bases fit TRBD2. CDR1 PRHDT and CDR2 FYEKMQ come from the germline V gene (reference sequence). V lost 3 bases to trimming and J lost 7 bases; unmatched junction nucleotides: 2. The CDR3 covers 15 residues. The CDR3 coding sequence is TGTGCCAGCAGCTTGGGACTAGCGGGAGCTAATGAGCAGTTCTTC. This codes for CASSLGLAGANEQFF.

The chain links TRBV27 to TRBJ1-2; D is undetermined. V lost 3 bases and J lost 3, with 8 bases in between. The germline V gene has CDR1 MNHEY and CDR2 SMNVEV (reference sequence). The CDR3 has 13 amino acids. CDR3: CASSFGRDYGYTF. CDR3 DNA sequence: TGTGCCAGCAGTTTTGGTCGGGACTATGGCTACACCTTC.

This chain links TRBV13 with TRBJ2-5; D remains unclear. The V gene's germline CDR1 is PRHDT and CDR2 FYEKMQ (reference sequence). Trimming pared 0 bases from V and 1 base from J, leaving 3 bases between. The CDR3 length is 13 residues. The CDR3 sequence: CASSLGLQETQYF. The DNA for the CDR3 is TGTGCCAGCAGCTTAGGACTCCAAGAGACCCAGTACTTC.

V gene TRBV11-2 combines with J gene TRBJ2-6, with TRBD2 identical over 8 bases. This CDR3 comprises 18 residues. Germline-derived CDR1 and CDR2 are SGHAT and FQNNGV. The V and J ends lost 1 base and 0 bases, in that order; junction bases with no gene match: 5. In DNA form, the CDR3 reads TGTGCCAGCAGCTTAGGGGCGGGAGGACACTCTGGGGCCAACGTCCTGACTTTC. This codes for CASSLGAGGHSGANVLTF.

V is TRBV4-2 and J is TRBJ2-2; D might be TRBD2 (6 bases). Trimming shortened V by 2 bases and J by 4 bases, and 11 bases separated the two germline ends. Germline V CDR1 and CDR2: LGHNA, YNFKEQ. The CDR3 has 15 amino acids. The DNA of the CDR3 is TGTGCCAGCAGCCAATTTATGGGGGGCACCGGGGAGCTGTTTTTT. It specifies CASSQFMGGTGELFF.

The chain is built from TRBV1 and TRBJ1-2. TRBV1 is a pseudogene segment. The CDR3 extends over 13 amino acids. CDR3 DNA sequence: TGCACCAGCAGCCAACCTAACCATGGTGGCTACACCTTC. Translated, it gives CTSSQPNHGGYTF.

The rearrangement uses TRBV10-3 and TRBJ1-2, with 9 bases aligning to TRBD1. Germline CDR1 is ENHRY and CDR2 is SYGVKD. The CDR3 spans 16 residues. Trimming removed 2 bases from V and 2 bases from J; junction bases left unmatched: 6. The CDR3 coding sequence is TGTGCCATCAGTGAGAGGGGGACAGGGATAAACTATGGCTACACCTTC. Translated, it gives CAISERGTGINYGYTF.

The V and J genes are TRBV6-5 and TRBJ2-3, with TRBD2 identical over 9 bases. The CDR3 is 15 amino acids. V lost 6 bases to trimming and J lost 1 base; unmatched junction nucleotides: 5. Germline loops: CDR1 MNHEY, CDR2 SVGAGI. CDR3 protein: CASSPWTSGTDTQYF. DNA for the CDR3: TGTGCCAGCAGCCCCTGGACTAGCGGCACAGATACGCAGTATTTT.

The CDR3 spells CASSYAYRGTEAFF. CDR3 DNA: TGTGCCAGCAGTTACGCCTACAGGGGCACTGAAGCTTTCTTT. The V and J genes are TRBV6-5 and TRBJ1-1; TRBD1 matches 7 bases. CDR1 and CDR2 (germline): MNHEY, SVGAGI. The V segment lost 2 bases and the J segment 4 bases; nucleotides outside the gene matches: 4. The CDR3 runs 14 residues.

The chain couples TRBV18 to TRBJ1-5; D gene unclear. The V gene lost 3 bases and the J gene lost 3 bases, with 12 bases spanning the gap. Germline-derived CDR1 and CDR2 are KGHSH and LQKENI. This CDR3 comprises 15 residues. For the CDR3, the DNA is TGTGCCAGCTCACCCTTGGCGGATCCCAATCAGCCCCAGCATTTT. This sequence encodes CASSPLADPNQPQHF.